A single sample is the source of the 15 T cell receptor beta chains below, sequenced in a study of OX40 agonist ivuxolimab in advanced cancers. The method was immunoSEQ multiplex PCR; TCRdb's version includes in-frame clones alone and lacks a portion of them. Of 90,000 to 100,000 clones in the sample, about 96% were seen once. Material: CD4+ or CD8+ T cells sorted from blood, obtained in a trial of the OX40 agonist ivuxolimab. The receptors here all came from an adult with an advanced solid tumor such as melanoma, head and neck, liver or kidney cancer.

The chain carries TRBV7-2 and TRBJ2-7; D gene ambiguous. Germline values: CDR1 SGHTA, CDR2 FQGNSA. V was pared by 3 bases and J by 0 bases, with 6 bases between. The CDR3 covers 13 residues. CDR3 sequence (DNA): TGTGCCAGCAGCTTCGGCCTCTCCTACGAGCAGTACTTC. Its protein is CASSFGLSYEQYF.

The gene calls are TRBV30 and TRBJ1-5; 8 bases map to TRBD1. This CDR3 has 16 residues. J gave up 0 bases and V 3 bases, and 7 bases lay outside the gene matches. Per the germline V gene, CDR1 is GTSNPN and CDR2 is SVGIG (reference sequence). The DNA of the CDR3 is TGTGCCTGGAGCCAGGGGGCTGGTTATAGCAATCAGCCCCAGCATTTT. As protein: CAWSQGAGYSNQPQHF.

The CDR3 DNA reads as TGCGCCAGCAGCCAAGCGCGAGGGGGATACTACAATGAGCAGTTCTTC. This gives the protein CASSQARGGYYNEQFF. The chain combines TRBV4-3 with TRBJ2-1; weak D call: TRBD1 (6 bases). The CDR3 length is 16 residues. Germline V gene lookup returns CDR1 LGHNA and CDR2 YSLEER. Trimming removed 1 base at V and 3 bases at J, with 13 bases between.

The genes are TRBV25-1 and TRBJ2-5; no reliable D call. Germline V gene sequence: CDR1 MGHDK, CDR2 SYGVNS. Trimming removed 3 bases at V and 2 bases at J, with 7 bases between. The CDR3 length is 13 residues. The CDR3 sequence: CASSDFQQETQYF. The CDR3 DNA follows: TGTGCCAGCAGTGACTTTCAACAAGAGACCCAGTACTTC.

Only one count was recorded for this clone. The chain links TRBV7-9 to TRBJ1-2; D perhaps matches TRBD1 (5 bases). The CDR3 loop spans 14 amino acids. V dropped 5 bases and J dropped 0 bases, with 10 bases sitting between them. The germline gives CDR1 SEHNR, CDR2 FQNEAQ (reference sequence). CDR3 coding DNA: TGTGCCAGCAGCCCAGGGATAGCTAACTATGGCTACACCTTC. Its translation: CASSPGIANYGYTF. The full variable domain, in which reference TRBV7-9 and TRBJ1-2 provide the parts outside the CDR3, is DTGVSQNPRHKITKRGQNVTFRCDPISEHNRLYWYRQTLGQGPEFLTYFQNEAQLEKSRLLSDRFSAERPKGSFSTLEIQRTEQGDSAMYLCASSPGIANYGYTFGSGTRLTVV.

J is TRBJ2-6 and V is TRBV4-3; D ambiguous. The CDR3 runs 15 residues. From germline, CDR1 is LGHNA and CDR2 YSLEER. The V end lost 1 base, the J end lost 0 bases, and 4 bases lay between the germline ends. CDR3 DNA: TGCGCCAGCAGCCAAGGATTCTCTGGGGCCAACGTCCTGACTTTC. Its translation is CASSQGFSGANVLTF.

This clone was counted once. V is TRBV12-2 and J is TRBJ1-6. TRBV12-2 is recorded as a pseudogene. This CDR3 comprises 16 residues. This CDR3 is CASRDPGASYNSPLHF. Written as DNA, the CDR3 is TGTGCAAGTCGCGACCCGGGGGCGTCCTATAATTCACCCCTCCACTTT.

The chain recombines TRBV2 with TRBJ1-1; D call uncertain. The CDR3 loop spans 12 amino acids. Germline CDR1 is SNHLY and CDR2 is FYNNEI. V was shortened by 4 bases and J by 5 bases, with 8 bases between the two germline ends. The CDR3 loop reads CASSVGFTEAFF. The CDR3 bases are TGTGCCAGCAGTGTTGGGTTTACTGAAGCTTTCTTT.

The V call is TRBV7-9, the J call TRBJ2-2; possibly TRBD2 for D (6 bases). V lost 5 bases and J 6 bases, leaving 10 bases between the germline ends. The germline CDR1 and CDR2 sequences are SEHNR and FQNEAQ (reference sequence). This CDR3 is built from 13 residues. CDR3 residues: CASSITSSGELFF. The CDR3 DNA follows: TGTGCCAGCAGCATAACTAGCTCCGGGGAGCTGTTTTTT.

The chain recombines TRBV7-9 with TRBJ2-1, with D maybe TRBD2 (7 bases). The CDR3 sequence is 16 residues long. V was trimmed by 3 bases and J by 8 bases, leaving 20 bases between them. Germline-derived CDR1 and CDR2 are SEHNR and FQNEAQ (reference sequence). The CDR3 region has the DNA TGTGCCAGCAGCTTGTTATGGGGGGGCCTTGTATATGAGCAGTTCTTC. Protein sequence: CASSLLWGGLVYEQFF.

The chain carries TRBV9 and TRBJ2-7; no definite D call. The CDR3 has 14 residues. Germline V lookup: CDR1 SGDLS, CDR2 YYNGEE. The ends were cut back, 4 bases at V and 3 bases at J, with 14 bases in the middle. The CDR3 reads CASSLGGLDYEQYF. CDR3 nucleotide sequence: TGTGCCAGCAGCCTGGGCGGCTTGGACTACGAGCAGTACTTC.

This clone is classed as medium-sized. The chain carries TRBV7-3 and TRBJ2-7, with D perhaps matching TRBD1 (5 bases). Trimming cost V 2 bases and J 0 bases, with 5 bases left between them. Germline-derived CDR1 and CDR2 are SGHTA and FQGTGA. This CDR3 spans 13 amino acids. The CDR3 reads CASSLDSSYEQYF. The CDR3 DNA follows: TGTGCCAGCAGCTTAGACAGCTCCTACGAGCAGTACTTC.

The chain recombines TRBV7-2 with TRBJ2-7; 7 positions match TRBD2. The CDR3 consists of 13 residues. Germline values: CDR1 SGHTA, CDR2 FQGNSA. Unmatched junction bases numbered 7, after V lost 4 bases and J lost 7 bases. The CDR3 sequence is CASSSSSGLEQYF. The CDR3 region has the DNA TGTGCCAGCAGCTCGTCTAGCGGTCTGGAGCAGTACTTC. The variable domain in full, with the rest retrieved from reference TRBV7-2 and TRBJ2-7, is GAGVSQSPSNKVTEKGKDVELRCDPISGHTALYWYRQSLGQGLEFLIYFQGNSAPDKSGLPSDRFSAERTGGSVSTLTIQRTQQEDSAVYLCASSSSSGLEQYFGPGTRLTVT.

J is TRBJ1-5 and V is TRBV27; 8 bases map to TRBD1. The J segment lost 2 bases and the V segment lost 5 bases, leaving 5 bases of the junction unmatched. Germline V gene sequence: CDR1 MNHEY, CDR2 SMNVEV (reference sequence). The CDR3 consists of 15 residues. CDR3 nucleotides: TGTGCCAGCAGTAGACAGGGGAAGGGCAATCAGCCCCAGCATTTT. Translating gives CASSRQGKGNQPQHF.

V usage is TRBV29-1 and J usage is TRBJ1-1; 8 positions agree with TRBD1. The V segment lost 7 bases and the J segment 4 bases; nucleotides outside the gene matches: 5. The CDR3 has 12 residues. Per germline, CDR1 SQVTM and CDR2 ANQGSEA. CDR3 sequence: CSGQGRVTEAFF. DNA of the CDR3: TGCAGCGGACAGGGGAGAGTCACTGAAGCTTTCTTT.